This is a list of T cell receptor beta chains from one sample in a study of breast tumors, draining lymph nodes, adjacent tissues. In TCRdb, the multiplex PCR reads were re-called with MiXCR into one record per CDR3 protein. The sample comprises 150,000 or so distinct CDR3 sequences, roughly a third of which are singletons, and around 4% rests with the top ten. The sample comprised axillary lymph node tissue. These receptors were taken from a female donor with breast cancer. Some clones in this sample may be carry-over from other donors' samples. The CDR3 runs from the conserved cysteine through the conserved F or W. The order of the fields is CDR3 DNA, CDR3 protein, J gene, D gene, clone size, V gene. A D gene is named only where the DNA matches it firmly. Clone sizes are given selectively: once, few, many, or a class where the clone is expanded.

cdr3_nt: TGCGCCAGCAGCAGCACAGGGGGGGACTCCCCCCTCCACTTT
cdr3_aa: CASSSTGGDSPLHF
j_call: TRBJ1-6
d_call: TRBD1
clone_size: many
v_call: TRBV5-1

cdr3_nt: TGCAGTGCTAGAGCTGGGTACGAGCAGTACTTC
cdr3_aa: CSARAGYEQYF
j_call: TRBJ2-7
d_call: .
clone_size: many
v_call: TRBV20-1

cdr3_nt: TGTGCCAGCAGTCCGACCTACAGTGAGCAGTTCTTC
cdr3_aa: CASSPTYSEQFF
j_call: TRBJ2-1
d_call: .
clone_size: .
v_call: TRBV28

cdr3_nt: TGCAGTGCTAGAGATAGGGTAGCGGGGGTCATAAAAGAGACCCAGTACTTC
cdr3_aa: CSARDRVAGVIKETQYF
j_call: TRBJ2-5
d_call: TRBD2
clone_size: many
v_call: TRBV20-1

cdr3_nt: TGCAGTACGGACAGGGGACAAGCGCAGGGCTACACCTTC
cdr3_aa: CSTDRGQAQGYTF
j_call: TRBJ1-2
d_call: TRBD1
clone_size: .
v_call: TRBV29-1

cdr3_nt: TGCAGTGCTAGAGATCCCAAGGACAGAATTAGCTCCTACGAGCAGTACTTC
cdr3_aa: CSARDPKDRISSYEQYF
j_call: TRBJ2-7
d_call: .
clone_size: many
v_call: TRBV20-1

cdr3_nt: TGTGCCAGTGGGACGACCTCCTACAATGAGCAGTTCTTC
cdr3_aa: CASGTTSYNEQFF
j_call: TRBJ2-1
d_call: .
clone_size: many
v_call: TRBV28

cdr3_nt: TGTGCCAGCAGCTTACGAAATGGGCAGTTCTTC
cdr3_aa: CASSLRNGQFF
j_call: TRBJ2-1
d_call: .
clone_size: few
v_call: TRBV7-2

cdr3_nt: TGTGCCAGCAGCGCAAGAACTAGCGGAGGCCCCTACGAGCAGTACTTC
cdr3_aa: CASSARTSGGPYEQYF
j_call: TRBJ2-7
d_call: TRBD2
clone_size: many
v_call: TRBV7-8

cdr3_nt: TGTGCCACCAGCAGAGAGGGACAGGGGGCTTTT
cdr3_aa: CATSREGQGAF
j_call: TRBJ1-4
d_call: TRBD1
clone_size: .
v_call: TRBV15

cdr3_nt: TGCAGTGCTGACGGGACTAGCGGGGTGATTGGGGCCAACGTCCTGACTTTC
cdr3_aa: CSADGTSGVIGANVLTF
j_call: TRBJ2-6
d_call: TRBD2
clone_size: .
v_call: TRBV20-1

cdr3_nt: TGTGCCAGCAGTTACAAGAGGGCCAACACTGAAGCTTTCTTT
cdr3_aa: CASSYKRANTEAFF
j_call: TRBJ1-1
d_call: .
clone_size: many
v_call: TRBV11-2

cdr3_nt: TGTGCCAGCAGCTTCGCGCGGGGCAGCACAGATACGCAGTATTTT
cdr3_aa: CASSFARGSTDTQYF
j_call: TRBJ2-3
d_call: .
clone_size: many
v_call: TRBV7-3

cdr3_nt: TGTGCCAGTACTCCTATGCGGACAGGGAATTCGCCCCTCCACTTT
cdr3_aa: CASTPMRTGNSPLHF
j_call: TRBJ1-6
d_call: TRBD1
clone_size: .
v_call: TRBV19

cdr3_nt: TGTGCCAGCTCACCGGCAGGGACCGAAAATCAGCCCCAGCATTTT
cdr3_aa: CASSPAGTENQPQHF
j_call: TRBJ1-5
d_call: .
clone_size: .
v_call: TRBV18

cdr3_nt: TGTGCCAGCAGCGTAGAACAGGGGCCGATCTACGAGCAGTACTTC
cdr3_aa: CASSVEQGPIYEQYF
j_call: TRBJ2-7
d_call: TRBD1
clone_size: many
v_call: TRBV9

cdr3_nt: TGTGCCACCGAGCGGGGATCTAACACAGATACGCAGTATTTT
cdr3_aa: CATERGSNTDTQYF
j_call: TRBJ2-3
d_call: TRBD2
clone_size: many
v_call: TRBV24-1

cdr3_nt: TGTGCCGTCCATCGCTACACCTTC
cdr3_aa: CAVHRYTF
j_call: TRBJ1-2
d_call: .
clone_size: once
v_call: TRBV25-1

cdr3_nt: TGTGCCACCAAATATAACGGGCTCCAAAGGGATACGCAGTATTTT
cdr3_aa: CATKYNGLQRDTQYF
j_call: TRBJ2-3
d_call: .
clone_size: many
v_call: TRBV11-2

cdr3_nt: TGTGCCAGCAGCCGAGAAATACAGGGGAAACCCCGGGATGGCTACACCTTC
cdr3_aa: CASSREIQGKPRDGYTF
j_call: TRBJ1-2
d_call: TRBD1
clone_size: many
v_call: TRBV3-1

cdr3_nt: TGTGCCAGCAGTTACTTCTCGGGCCACGTTTATTATACGCAGTATTTT
cdr3_aa: CASSYFSGHVYYTQYF
j_call: TRBJ2-3
d_call: .
clone_size: .
v_call: TRBV6-5

cdr3_nt: TGTGGCAGCAGTTCCCGGGACCCTTCCTACGAGCAGTACTTC
cdr3_aa: CGSSSRDPSYEQYF
j_call: TRBJ2-7
d_call: .
clone_size: .
v_call: TRBV7-9

cdr3_nt: TGTGCCATCCAGGGGCCTCCTAACTATGGCTACACCTTC
cdr3_aa: CAIQGPPNYGYTF
j_call: TRBJ1-2
d_call: .
clone_size: many
v_call: TRBV28

cdr3_nt: TGCAGTGCCGCCCGTCAGGGGGCGTCCCAGTACTTC
cdr3_aa: CSAARQGASQYF
j_call: TRBJ2-5
d_call: TRBD1
clone_size: .
v_call: TRBV20-1

cdr3_nt: TGTGCCTGGACCACAGGGTCTGGAAACACCATATATTTT
cdr3_aa: CAWTTGSGNTIYF
j_call: TRBJ1-3
d_call: .
clone_size: many
v_call: TRBV30

cdr3_nt: TGCAGTGCTTCGGACAGGGGTTACGGCTACACCTTC
cdr3_aa: CSASDRGYGYTF
j_call: TRBJ1-2
d_call: TRBD1
clone_size: many
v_call: TRBV20-1

cdr3_nt: TGTGCCAGCGGAGGCGGAGGTTTCTCAGATACGCAGTATTTT
cdr3_aa: CASGGGGFSDTQYF
j_call: TRBJ2-3
d_call: .
clone_size: .
v_call: TRBV6-6

cdr3_nt: TGCAGTGCTAGTGGTGGAGGGGACGGGTACACAGATACGCAGTATTTT
cdr3_aa: CSASGGGDGYTDTQYF
j_call: TRBJ2-3
d_call: .
clone_size: many
v_call: TRBV20-1

cdr3_nt: TGTGCCAGCAGTTTTAGGGTCGGTTCACCCCTCCACTTT
cdr3_aa: CASSFRVGSPLHF
j_call: TRBJ1-6
d_call: .
clone_size: many
v_call: TRBV12-3/TRBV12-4

cdr3_nt: TGTGCCAGTAGCTATTCCCGGACAGTGGTAACAGTTGAAGCTTTCTTT
cdr3_aa: CASSYSRTVVTVEAFF
j_call: TRBJ1-1
d_call: .
clone_size: .
v_call: TRBV19

cdr3_nt: TGTGCCAGCAGCCATCCAATAAGCTCCTACGAGCAGTACTTC
cdr3_aa: CASSHPISSYEQYF
j_call: TRBJ2-7
d_call: .
clone_size: many
v_call: TRBV7-9

cdr3_nt: TGTGCCAGCAGTTTTAGTCGCTCGGGGGCAGATGACTACACCTTC
cdr3_aa: CASSFSRSGADDYTF
j_call: TRBJ1-2
d_call: .
clone_size: .
v_call: TRBV27

cdr3_nt: TGTGCCAGCAGGGAACAGGGGGAACCTGGCTACACCTTC
cdr3_aa: CASREQGEPGYTF
j_call: TRBJ1-2
d_call: TRBD1
clone_size: many
v_call: TRBV2

cdr3_nt: TGTGCCAGCATGGGGACTACCGGCACAGATACGCAGTATTTT
cdr3_aa: CASMGTTGTDTQYF
j_call: TRBJ2-3
d_call: TRBD2
clone_size: many
v_call: TRBV2

cdr3_nt: TGTGCCAGCAGCTTAGGAGGGCAGGGGATGATCTACGGCTACACCTTC
cdr3_aa: CASSLGGQGMIYGYTF
j_call: TRBJ1-2
d_call: .
clone_size: many
v_call: TRBV7-2

cdr3_nt: TGTGCCTGGAGTGTAGGGCTAGCGGGAGAGACCCAGTACTTC
cdr3_aa: CAWSVGLAGETQYF
j_call: TRBJ2-5
d_call: TRBD2
clone_size: many
v_call: TRBV30

cdr3_nt: TGCGCCAGCAGCCACCGTCCCAGCCCGGATCGCACAGATACGCAGTATTTT
cdr3_aa: CASSHRPSPDRTDTQYF
j_call: TRBJ2-3
d_call: .
clone_size: many
v_call: TRBV4-1

cdr3_nt: TGTGCCAGCAGTTACGGCGGCTTACTCTCTGGAAACACCATATATTTT
cdr3_aa: CASSYGGLLSGNTIYF
j_call: TRBJ1-3
d_call: .
clone_size: many
v_call: TRBV6-2/TRBV6-3

cdr3_nt: TGTGCCAGCAGCCCCGACCTAGTAGCCAAAAACATTCAGTACTTC
cdr3_aa: CASSPDLVAKNIQYF
j_call: TRBJ2-4
d_call: .
clone_size: few
v_call: TRBV3-2

cdr3_nt: TGTGCCAGCAGTTTACCCCAGGAGAATGGCTACACCTTC
cdr3_aa: CASSLPQENGYTF
j_call: TRBJ1-2
d_call: .
clone_size: many
v_call: TRBV12-3/TRBV12-4

cdr3_nt: TGCGCCAGCAGGCCACTTCCAGCGGGGGTAAAGGGCTACACCTTC
cdr3_aa: CASRPLPAGVKGYTF
j_call: TRBJ1-2
d_call: .
clone_size: .
v_call: TRBV4-1

cdr3_nt: TGCAGTGCGTCTGGAACAGGGAGCTCCTACGAGCAGTACTTC
cdr3_aa: CSASGTGSSYEQYF
j_call: TRBJ2-7
d_call: .
clone_size: many
v_call: TRBV20-1

cdr3_nt: TGTGCCAGCAGTTACCGACGAACTAATGAAAAACTGTTTTTT
cdr3_aa: CASSYRRTNEKLFF
j_call: TRBJ1-4
d_call: .
clone_size: many
v_call: TRBV6-5

cdr3_nt: TGTGCCAGCTCACCACTTTCGGCGGGGGGGTACAATGAGCAGTTCTTC
cdr3_aa: CASSPLSAGGYNEQFF
j_call: TRBJ2-1
d_call: TRBD2
clone_size: many
v_call: TRBV18

cdr3_nt: TGCAGTGCTAGATTTAGGATCTCGAACACTGAAGCTTTCTTT
cdr3_aa: CSARFRISNTEAFF
j_call: TRBJ1-1
d_call: .
clone_size: few
v_call: TRBV20-1